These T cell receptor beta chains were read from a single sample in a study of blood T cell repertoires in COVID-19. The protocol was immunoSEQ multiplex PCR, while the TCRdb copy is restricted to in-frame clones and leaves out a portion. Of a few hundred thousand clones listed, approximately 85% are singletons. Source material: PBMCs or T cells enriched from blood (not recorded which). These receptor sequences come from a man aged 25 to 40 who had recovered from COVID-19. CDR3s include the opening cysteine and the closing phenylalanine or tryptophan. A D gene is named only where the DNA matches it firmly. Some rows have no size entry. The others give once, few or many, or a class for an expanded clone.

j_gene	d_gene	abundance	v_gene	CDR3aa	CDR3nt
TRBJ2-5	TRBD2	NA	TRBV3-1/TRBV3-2	CASSQGAGTSVSQYF	TGTGCCAGCAGCCAAGGGGCCGGGACTAGCGTCTCCCAGTACTTC
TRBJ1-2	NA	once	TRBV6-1	CASSEGAYGYTF	TGTGCCAGCAGTGAAGGAGCGTATGGCTACACCTTC
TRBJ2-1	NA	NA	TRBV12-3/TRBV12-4	CASSFPAVGEQFF	TGTGCCAGCAGTTTCCCGGCCGTCGGGGAGCAGTTCTTC
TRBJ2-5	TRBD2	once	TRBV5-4	CASSFSGGKETQYF	TGTGCCAGCAGCTTTAGCGGGGGGAAAGAGACCCAGTACTTC
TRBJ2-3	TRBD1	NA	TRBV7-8	CASRHGGQGMNTQYF	TGTGCCAGCAGACACGGGGGACAGGGGATGAATACGCAGTATTTT
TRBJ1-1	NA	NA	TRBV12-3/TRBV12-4	CASSFRGSTEAFF	TGTGCCAGCAGTTTTAGGGGGAGCACTGAAGCTTTCTTT
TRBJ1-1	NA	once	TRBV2	CASRQELVTEAFF	TGTGCCAGCCGACAGGAGTTGGTCACTGAAGCTTTCTTT
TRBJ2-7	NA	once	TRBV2	CASRVAGQNYEQYF	TGTGCCAGCAGGGTGGCGGGACAGAACTACGAGCAGTACTTC
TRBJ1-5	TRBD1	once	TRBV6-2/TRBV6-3	CASSYSKTGQGIQPQHF	TGTGCCAGCAGTTACTCGAAAACCGGACAGGGTATTCAGCCCCAGCATTTT
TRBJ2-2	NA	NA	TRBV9	CASSGAPSLTGELFF	TGTGCCAGCAGCGGGGCTCCTAGCCTTACCGGGGAGCTGTTTTTT
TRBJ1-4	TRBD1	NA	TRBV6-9	CASSSIQDREKLFF	TGTGCCAGCAGTTCGATTCAGGACAGGGAAAAACTGTTTTTT
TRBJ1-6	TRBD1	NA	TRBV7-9	CASSWGTGRSSPLHF	TGTGCCAGCAGTTGGGGGACAGGGAGGTCTTCACCCCTCCACTTT
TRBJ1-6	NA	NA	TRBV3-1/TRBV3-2	CASSQDLSAGYNSPLHF	TGTGCCAGCAGCCAAGATCTCTCGGCAGGGTATAATTCACCCCTCCACTTT
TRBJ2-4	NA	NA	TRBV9	CASSVAGENIQYF	TGTGCCAGCAGCGTAGCGGGGGAAAACATTCAGTACTTC
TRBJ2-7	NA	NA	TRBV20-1	CSATNYEQYF	TGCAGTGCTACAAATTACGAGCAGTACTTC
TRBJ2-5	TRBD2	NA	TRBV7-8	CASSQSSGGAQETQYF	TGTGCCAGCAGCCAATCCTCGGGGGGGGCACAAGAGACCCAGTACTTC
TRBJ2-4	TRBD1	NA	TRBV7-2	CASSLGVGQPKNIQYF	TGTGCCAGCAGCTTGGGTGTGGGACAGCCCAAAAACATTCAGTACTTC
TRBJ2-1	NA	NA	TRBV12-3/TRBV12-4	CASSSSNEQFF	TGTGCCAGCAGTTCTTCTAATGAGCAGTTCTTC
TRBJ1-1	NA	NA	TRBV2	CASMGEVNTEAFF	TGTGCCAGCATGGGGGAGGTGAACACTGAAGCTTTCTTT
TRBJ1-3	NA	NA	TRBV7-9	CASSPSAILRNTIYF	TGTGCCAGCAGTCCCAGCGCTATCCTACGGAACACCATATATTTT
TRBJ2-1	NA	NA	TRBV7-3	CASSPALQGGEQFF	TGTGCCAGCAGCCCAGCCCTACAGGGCGGTGAGCAGTTCTTC
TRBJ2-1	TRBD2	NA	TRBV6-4	CASSGGTSGGAVDEQFF	TGTGCCAGCAGTGGTGGGACTAGCGGGGGGGCAGTTGATGAGCAGTTCTTC
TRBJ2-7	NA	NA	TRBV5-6	CASSLNGLKTGEQYF	TGTGCCAGCAGCTTAAACGGACTCAAAACGGGGGAGCAGTACTTC
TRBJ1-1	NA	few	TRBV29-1	CSVEVLGGDFF	TGCAGCGTTGAGGTGCTTGGGGGGGATTTCTTT
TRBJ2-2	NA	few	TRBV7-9	CASSSHRAPPAGELFF	TGTGCCAGCAGCTCCCACAGGGCCCCACCAGCCGGGGAGCTGTTTTTT
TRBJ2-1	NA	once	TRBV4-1	CASSQGGRPSSYNEQFF	TGCGCCAGCAGCCAAGGGGGCAGACCGAGCTCCTACAATGAGCAGTTCTTC
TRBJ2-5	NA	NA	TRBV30	CAWSRGQETQYF	TGTGCCTGGAGTCGGGGGCAAGAGACCCAGTACTTC
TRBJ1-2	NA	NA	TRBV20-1	CSASPGYTF	TGCAGTGCGAGCCCTGGCTACACCTTC
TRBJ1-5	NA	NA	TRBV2	CASSDETNQPQHF	TGTGCCAGCAGTGATGAGACTAATCAGCCCCAGCATTTT
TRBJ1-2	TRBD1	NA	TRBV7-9	CASSPLSSGGDFNGYTF	TGTGCCAGCAGCCCCCTTTCTTCAGGGGGCGATTTCAATGGCTACACCTTC
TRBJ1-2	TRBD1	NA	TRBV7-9	CASSPTGGFGGYTF	TGTGCCAGCAGCCCCACAGGGGGCTTCGGAGGCTACACCTTC
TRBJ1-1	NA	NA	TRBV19	CASSFGRERAFF	TGTGCCAGTAGTTTCGGAAGGGAGAGGGCTTTCTTT
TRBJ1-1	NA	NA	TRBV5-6	CASSLVAVMNTEAFF	TGTGCCAGCAGCTTGGTGGCAGTAATGAACACTGAAGCTTTCTTT
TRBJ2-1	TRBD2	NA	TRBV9	CASSVRSGTGDASSYNEQFF	TGTGCCAGCAGCGTCCGTAGCGGGACTGGCGACGCTAGCTCCTACAATGAGCAGTTCTTC
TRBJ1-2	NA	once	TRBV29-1	CSVNPGRRNGYTF	TGCAGCGTGAACCCGGGTCGGAGGAATGGCTACACCTTC
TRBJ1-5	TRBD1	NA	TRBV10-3	CAISKDREGNQPQHF	TGTGCCATCAGTAAGGACAGGGAAGGCAATCAGCCCCAGCATTTT
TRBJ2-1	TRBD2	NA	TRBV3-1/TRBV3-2	CASSPTSGAGSNEQFF	TGTGCCAGCAGCCCGACTAGCGGCGCGGGCTCGAATGAGCAGTTCTTC